What follows describes a single T cell receptor beta chain. Its antigen is not known. This CDR3 region has 15 residues. The germline V gene encodes CDR1 MDHEN and CDR2 SYDVKM. Trimming shortened V by 3 bases and J by 3 bases, and 14 bases separated the two germline ends. These data are taken from a study of cytomegalovirus exposure and HLA in healthy donors. The PCR employed 60 Vbeta primers together with 13 Jbeta primers. Measured with immunoSEQ multiplex PCR; TCRdb has only the in-frame clones, and not every one. Here the sample spans approximately 140,000 clones, around 75% being singletons. Findings of the study overall: About 87% or about 30% of the time was how often most TCR beta V segments were productive, according to an earlier analysis. In terms of immune exposure information, only CMV serostatus was available.

The chain recombines TRBV28 with TRBJ1-1, with D maybe TRBD1 (6 bases). The material sequenced was PBMCs. This receptor was taken from a human donor in good health. The chain's CDR3 is CASSFLAGVDTEAFF. CDR3 bases: TGTGCCAGCAGTTTTCTCGCAGGGGTCGACACTGAAGCTTTCTTT.